The 20 T cell receptor beta chains reported below all come from one sample, sequenced in a study of blood T cells in healthy people across ages. Then a second PCR, running roughly 7 to 11 cycles, was carried out with a sample-barcoded 5' primer and a J-beta primer mix. Each CDR3 protein is one row after TCRdb ran MiXCR on the 5' RACE reads. The data contain roughly 2 million distinct CDR3 sequences, around half of them singletons. The material sequenced was blood. Receptor source: a woman between 40 and 55 years old in good health.

This rearrangement joins TRBV28 to TRBJ2-7; possible D gene TRBD2, 5 bases. With 4 bases removed from V and 4 bases from J, the gap between germline ends came to 11 bases. Germline CDR1 is MDHEN and CDR2 is SYDVKM. The CDR3 covers 13 residues. CDR3 protein: CASSSGWRYEQYF. For the CDR3, the DNA is TGTGCCAGCAGTTCGGGGTGGAGATACGAGCAGTACTTC.

The genes are TRBV20-1 and TRBJ2-5, with D possibly being TRBD1 (5 bases). The CDR3 sequence is 11 residues long. V was clipped by 6 bases and J by 5 bases, with 10 bases between them. Germline values: CDR1 DFQATT, CDR2 SNEGSKA (reference sequence). CDR3 coding DNA: TGCAGTGCAACCAGGGCGGAGACCCAGTACTTC. This codes for CSATRAETQYF.

This chain joins TRBV20-1 and TRBJ1-1; 7 bases line up with TRBD1. V was pared by 1 base and J by 1 base, with 3 bases of the junction left unmatched. This CDR3 spans 14 amino acids. Germline-derived CDR1 and CDR2 are DFQATT and SNEGSKA (reference sequence). The CDR3 region is CSARVNRGNTEAFF. Written as DNA, the CDR3 is TGCAGTGCTAGAGTTAACAGGGGGAACACTGAAGCTTTCTTT.

This clonotype was observed a handful of times. V and J are TRBV7-2 and TRBJ1-2; D is possibly TRBD1 (5 bases). Trimming removed 1 base at V and 4 bases at J, with 13 bases between. Germline V gives CDR1 SGHTA, CDR2 FQGNSA. This CDR3 comprises 15 residues. The CDR3 bases are TGTGCCAGCAGCTTAGGGACACATAGGACCTATGGCTACACCTTC. This encodes CASSLGTHRTYGYTF.

This clonotype came up a few times. V usage is TRBV10-2 and J usage is TRBJ2-3; 9 nucleotides line up with TRBD1. The CDR3 totals 13 residues. With 3 bases clipped from V and 11 bases from J, the junction kept 6 bases outside the gene matches. Germline V CDR1 and CDR2: WSHSY, SAAADI. The CDR3 here is CASSEQGAGKQYF. The CDR3 DNA reads as TGCGCCAGCAGTGAACAGGGGGCAGGGAAGCAGTATTTT.

The rearrangement links TRBV29-1 to TRBJ1-4, with D possibly matching TRBD1 (6 bases). From germline, CDR1 is SQVTM and CDR2 ANQGSEA. Trimming cost V 4 bases and J 5 bases, with 8 bases left between them. The CDR3 loop spans 12 amino acids. The CDR3 spells CSVGQGNEKLFF. The DNA of the CDR3 is TGCAGCGTTGGTCAGGGGAATGAAAAACTGTTTTTT. Together with reference TRBV29-1 and TRBJ1-4, the CDR3 gives the full variable domain: SAVISQKPSRDICQRGTSLTIQCQVDSQVTMMFWYRQQPGQSLTLIATANQGSEATYESGFVIDKFPISRPNLTFSTLTVSNMSPEDSSIYLCSVGQGNEKLFFGSGTQLSVL.

The V gene is TRBV6-6, the J gene TRBJ1-6; 8 positions match TRBD1. There are 16 residues in the CDR3. Germline-derived CDR1 and CDR2 are MNHNY and SVGAGI (reference sequence). With V trimmed by 7 bases and J by 6 bases, 11 bases remained unmatched. For the CDR3, the DNA is TGTGCCAGCACCCTGCCGGGGACAGGTTTTAATTCACCCCTCCACTTT. Translated, it gives CASTLPGTGFNSPLHF.

This clonotype was picked up a small number of times. The rearrangement uses TRBV29-1 and TRBJ2-7, with D possibly matching TRBD1 (5 bases). Trimming removed 6 bases from V and 1 base from J, with 7 bases in between. The CDR3 length is 11 residues. CDR1 and CDR2 from the germline V gene are SQVTM and ANQGSEA. CDR3 nucleotides: TGCAGCGTACAGGAGTCCTACGAGCAGTACTTC. It translates to CSVQESYEQYF.

This clonotype was seen a few times. The CDR3 loop is CASSSRTIQETQYF. The CDR3 nucleotides read TGTGCCAGCAGCTCACGGACTATCCAAGAGACCCAGTACTTC. The chain employs TRBV7-2 and TRBJ2-5, with D possibly matching TRBD2 (6 bases). The CDR3 consists of 14 residues. Germline CDR1 reads SGHTA; CDR2 reads FQGNSA. Trimming removed 4 bases at V and 1 base at J, with 10 bases between.

The gene calls are TRBV3-1 and TRBJ1-6; D gene uncertain. There are 16 residues in the CDR3. CDR1 and CDR2 from the germline V gene are LGHDT and YNNKEL (reference sequence). The ends were cut back, 4 bases at V and 3 bases at J, with 13 bases in the middle. CDR3 sequence (DNA): TGTGCCAGCAGCCCAGAAGGGTACGACTATAATTCACCCCTCCACTTT. It yields the protein CASSPEGYDYNSPLHF.

This clonotype was observed at least ten times. V usage is TRBV5-1 and J usage is TRBJ2-5, with D perhaps being TRBD1 or TRBD2 (5 bases each). Trimming shortened V by 5 bases and J by 1 base, and 12 bases separated the two germline ends. The CDR3 is made up of 14 amino acids. Germline V lookup: CDR1 SGHRS, CDR2 YFSETQ. The CDR3 DNA follows: TGCGCCAGCAGTGTCGGGGACCTCCAAGAGACCCAGTACTTC. Amino acid sequence: CASSVGDLQETQYF.

This rearrangement joins TRBV12-3 or TRBV12-4 to TRBJ2-5; a weak D match, TRBD2 (6 bases). This CDR3 spans 14 amino acids. Trimming left V 5 bases short and J 1 base short, with 11 bases between. CDR3 amino acids: CASSEYGGQETQYF. The CDR3 DNA sequence: TGTGCCAGCAGTGAGTACGGGGGCCAAGAGACCCAGTACTTC.

This clonotype was seen once. V is TRBV6-5 and J is TRBJ1-1; 7 nucleotides line up with TRBD1. CDR3 length: 14 residues. Germline lookup yields CDR1 MNHEY and CDR2 SVGAGI. V trimming: 5 bases; J trimming: 3 bases; junction bases outside the gene matches: 6. The CDR3 protein is CASSAGGPHTEAFF. DNA of the CDR3: TGTGCCAGCAGTGCAGGGGGACCCCACACTGAAGCTTTCTTT.

CDR3 protein: CASSCRGDSTEAFF. CDR3 DNA: TGTGCCAGCAGCTGCCGCGGGGATAGCACTGAAGCTTTCTTT. V gene TRBV13 combines with J gene TRBJ1-1; D ambiguous. Germline V gene lookup returns CDR1 PRHDT and CDR2 FYEKMQ (reference sequence). The CDR3 covers 14 residues. The V end was cut by 4 bases, the J end by 4 bases, with 13 bases between.

The gene calls are TRBV6-6 and TRBJ2-5; 11 bases match TRBD2. The CDR3 runs 16 residues. The germline V gene encodes CDR1 MNHNY and CDR2 SVGAGI (reference sequence). The junction had 8 bases not matched to a gene; V was cut back by 3 bases and J by 5 bases. DNA of the CDR3: TGTGCCAGCAGTTATCCCCAACTAGCGGGGGATGAGACCCAGTACTTC. As protein: CASSYPQLAGDETQYF.

This chain links TRBV12-5 with TRBJ2-5, with TRBD1 matching over 8 bases. Germline values: CDR1 LGHNT, CDR2 FRNRAP. V lost 6 bases, J lost 4 bases, and 4 bases stayed unmatched. The CDR3 is made up of 13 amino acids. CDR3 protein: CASGPTGGETQYF. CDR3 coding DNA: TGTGCTAGTGGACCTACAGGGGGAGAGACCCAGTACTTC. Full variable domain (missing parts from reference TRBV12-5 and TRBJ2-5): DARVTQTPRHKVTEMGQEVTMRCQPILGHNTVFWYRQTMMQGLELLAYFRNRAPLDDSGMPKDRFSAEMPDATLATLKIQPSEPRDSAVYFCASGPTGGETQYFGPGTRLLVL.

This clonotype occurred many times. This chain uses TRBV6-5 with TRBJ2-1; 7 nucleotides line up with TRBD1. The V gene's germline CDR1 is MNHEY and CDR2 SVGAGI. V dropped 2 bases and J dropped 4; count of bases not matched to a gene: 5. The CDR3 contains 15 residues. CDR3 nucleotides: TGTGCCAGCAGTTACGTTGAGGGGGCGTACAATGAGCAGTTCTTC. This translates into CASSYVEGAYNEQFF.

V and J are TRBV6-2 or TRBV6-3 and TRBJ2-7; either TRBD1 or TRBD2 may supply D (6 bases each). This CDR3 spans 13 amino acids. CDR1 and CDR2 from the germline V gene are MNHEY and SVGEGT. The V end lost 5 bases, the J end lost 3 bases, and 11 bases lay between the germline ends. CDR3 sequence (DNA): TGTGCCAGCAGTAACGGGGGCCTCTACGAGCAGTACTTC. It yields the protein CASSNGGLYEQYF.

The CDR3 spells CSASKDESSYNEQYF. CDR3 DNA: TGCAGTGCTAGTAAGGATGAATCCTCCTACAATGAGCAGTACTTC. The chain combines TRBV20-1 with TRBJ2-1; D is unclear. The DNA end favors TRBJ2-7, so the J call may be wrong. This CDR3 has 15 residues. Germline CDR1 reads DFQATT; CDR2 reads SNEGSKA (reference sequence).

The rearrangement joins TRBV6-5 to TRBJ1-2; 10 bases are a match to TRBD1. The length of the CDR3 is 14 residues. V shed 7 bases, J shed 8 bases, and the junction held 10 bases outside the gene matches. Per germline, CDR1 MNHEY and CDR2 SVGAGI. The CDR3 spells CASTATGGPWGYTF. The CDR3 DNA follows: TGTGCCAGCACCGCGACAGGGGGCCCGTGGGGCTACACCTTC.